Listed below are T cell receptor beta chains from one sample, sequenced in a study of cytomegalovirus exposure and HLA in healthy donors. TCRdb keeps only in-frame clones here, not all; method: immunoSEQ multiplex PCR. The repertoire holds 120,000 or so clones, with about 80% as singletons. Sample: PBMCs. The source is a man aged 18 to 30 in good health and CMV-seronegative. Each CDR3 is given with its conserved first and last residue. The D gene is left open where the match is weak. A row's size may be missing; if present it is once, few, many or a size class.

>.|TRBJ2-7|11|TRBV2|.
CASSEGTEQYF
TGTGCCAGCAGTGAGGGCACCGAGCAGTACTTC
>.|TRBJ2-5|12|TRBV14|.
CASSQRWETQYF
TGTGCCAGCAGCCAACGGTGGGAGACCCAGTACTTC
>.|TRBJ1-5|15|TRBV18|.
CASSQVTQGGQPQHF
TGTGCCAGCTCACAAGTTACGCAGGGCGGCCAGCCCCAGCATTTT
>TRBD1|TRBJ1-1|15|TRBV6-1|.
CASSRDRGPGTEAFF
TGTGCCAGCAGCCGAGACAGGGGGCCGGGCACTGAAGCTTTCTTT
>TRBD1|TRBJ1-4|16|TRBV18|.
CASSPLLGQGEEKLFF
TGTGCCAGCTCACCACTCCTCGGACAGGGGGAGGAAAAACTGTTTTTT
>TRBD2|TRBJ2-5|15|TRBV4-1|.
CASSQAGLAGETQYF
TGCGCCAGCAGCCAAGCGGGACTAGCTGGTGAGACCCAGTACTTC
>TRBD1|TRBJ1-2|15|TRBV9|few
CASSLRPDRGHGYTF
TGTGCCAGCAGCCTACGACCCGACAGGGGCCATGGCTACACCTTC
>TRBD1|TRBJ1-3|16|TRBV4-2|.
CASSQEGTGWGNTIYF
TGTGCCAGCAGCCAAGAGGGGACAGGTTGGGGAAACACCATATATTTT
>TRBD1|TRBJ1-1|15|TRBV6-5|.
CASSYSVTGVDEAFF
TGTGCCAGCAGTTATTCGGTGACAGGGGTGGATGAAGCTTTCTTT
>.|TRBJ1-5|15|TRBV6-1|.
CASSLASYSNQPQHF
TGTGCCAGCAGTCTAGCCAGTTATAGCAATCAGCCCCAGCATTTT
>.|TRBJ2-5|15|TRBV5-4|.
CASSRGHRGEETQYF
TGTGCCAGCAGCCGGGGGCACAGGGGAGAGGAGACCCAGTACTTC
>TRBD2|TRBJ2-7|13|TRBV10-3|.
CAISLGGSYEQYF
TGTGCCATCAGCCTCGGGGGGTCCTACGAGCAGTACTTC
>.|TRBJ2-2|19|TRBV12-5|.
CASGLVIGGAGGRTGELFF
TGTGCTAGTGGTTTGGTAATTGGAGGGGCAGGGGGGCGGACCGGGGAGCTGTTTTTT
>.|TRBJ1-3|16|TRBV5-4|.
CASSLGMQEAGNTIYF
TGTGCCAGCAGCTTGGGTATGCAGGAGGCTGGAAACACCATATATTTT
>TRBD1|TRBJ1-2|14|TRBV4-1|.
CASSHLTGNYGYTF
TGCGCCAGCAGCCACCTGACAGGGAACTATGGCTACACCTTC
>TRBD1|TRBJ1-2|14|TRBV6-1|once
CASHQGQGFYGYTF
TGTGCCAGCCACCAGGGACAGGGGTTCTATGGCTACACCTTC
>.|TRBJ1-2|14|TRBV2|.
CASRVSGGGYGYIF
TGTGCCAGCAGGGTGTCGGGAGGAGGCTATGGCTACATCTTC
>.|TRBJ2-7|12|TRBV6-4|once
CAHMGGAYEQYF
TGTGCCCATATGGGGGGTGCCTACGAGCAGTACTTC
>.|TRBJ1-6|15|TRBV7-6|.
CASSLVSGVNSPLHF
TGTGCCAGCAGCTTAGTTTCCGGGGTCAATTCACCCCTCCACTTT
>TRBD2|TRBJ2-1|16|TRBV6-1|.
CASSGLAGGHLDEQFF
TGTGCCAGCAGTGGACTAGCGGGGGGGCATTTAGATGAGCAGTTCTTC
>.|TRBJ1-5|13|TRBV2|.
CASSRDSNQPQHF
TGTGCCAGCAGTCGGGATAGCAATCAGCCCCAGCATTTT
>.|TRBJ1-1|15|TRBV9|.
CASSVAAGWDTEAFF
TGTGCCAGCAGCGTAGCGGCAGGGTGGGACACTGAAGCTTTCTTT
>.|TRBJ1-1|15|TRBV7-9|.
CSSSFLGGVNTEAFF
TGTTCCAGCAGCTTCTTAGGCGGTGTGAACACTGAAGCTTTCTTT
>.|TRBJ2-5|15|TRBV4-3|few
CASSQERGAQETQYF
TGCGCCAGCAGCCAAGAGAGAGGTGCGCAAGAGACCCAGTACTTC
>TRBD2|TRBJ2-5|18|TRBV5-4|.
CASSSPGTSGGAVETQYF
TGTGCCAGCAGCTCTCCCGGGACTAGCGGGGGGGCCGTGGAGACCCAGTACTTC
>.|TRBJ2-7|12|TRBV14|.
CASSLTGYEQYF
TGTGCCAGCAGCCTTACAGGATACGAGCAGTACTTC
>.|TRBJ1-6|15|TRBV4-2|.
CASSQDQQNNSPLHF
TGTGCCAGCAGCCAAGATCAACAGAATAATTCACCCCTCCACTTT
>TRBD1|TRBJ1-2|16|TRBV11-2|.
CASSPRTGVGSDGYTF
TGTGCCAGCAGCCCCCGGACAGGGGTGGGTTCGGATGGCTACACCTTC
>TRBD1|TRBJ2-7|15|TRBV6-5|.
CASSRQGGPPYEQYF
TGTGCCAGCAGCCGACAGGGCGGTCCTCCGTACGAGCAGTACTTC